The text below deals with one T cell receptor beta chain. Its specificity is unknown. CDR3 size: 16 residues. The germline gives CDR1 MRHNA, CDR2 SNTAGT. V trimming: 0 bases; J trimming: 9 bases; junction bases outside the gene matches: 5. Using quantitative 5'-RACE with molecular barcodes, the authors made TCR beta libraries. TCRdb reprocessed the 5' RACE reads via MiXCR and lists one record per CDR3 protein. The sample lists hundreds of thousands of distinct CDR3 sequences; 15% to 20% were seen once. This specimen comes from a study of CD8 T cells in ankylosing spondylitis. Study-level findings and limits: There was a TCR beta motif, made of several highly homologous variants, that appeared characteristic of ankylosing spondylitis blood. Earlier authors reported some of these motif variants in reactive arthritis synovial fluid and blood. Clones linked with disease were CD8+ and fairly uncommon in the peripheral blood. Researchers reportedly found disease-linked clones significantly enriched in matched ankylosing spondylitis synovial fluid.

The genes are TRBV6-4 and TRBJ2-1, with TRBD2 identical over 13 bases. The receptor was derived from a male donor with ankylosing spondylitis. Material for sequencing was blood, either unsorted or a sorted T cell fraction (not recorded which). CDR3 residues: CASSDSRTSGGGEQFF. For the CDR3, the DNA is TGTGCCAGCAGTGACTCCCGGACTAGCGGGGGTGGTGAGCAGTTCTTC.